These 12 T cell receptor beta chains share one sample of origin, sequenced in a study of blood T cell repertoires in COVID-19. Method: immunoSEQ multiplex PCR; TCRdb's copy keeps in-frame clones and lacks some. The table shows 150,000 to 200,000 clones, with about 86% occurring only once. The specimen was peripheral blood. These receptor sequences come from a woman in her sixties or seventies with acute or convalescent COVID-19.

The rearrangement links TRBV7-2 to TRBJ1-6, with D maybe TRBD1 (6 bases). The CDR3 length is 15 residues. Trimming cost V 2 bases and J 9 bases, with 14 bases left between them. CDR1 and CDR2 from the germline V gene are SGHTA and FQGNSA. The CDR3 DNA is TGTGCCAGCAGCTTACAGGGTCTAGGGGGTTCACCCCTCCACTTT. It yields the protein CASSLQGLGGSPLHF.

The rearrangement uses TRBV5-6 and TRBJ1-4; D is unclear. This CDR3 contains 13 residues. Germline CDR1 and CDR2: SGHDT and YYEEEE. The germline V and J ends were trimmed by 1 base and 8 bases, with 9 bases remaining between them. CDR3 amino acids: CASSLWAGEKLFF. In DNA form, the CDR3 reads TGTGCCAGCAGCTTGTGGGCAGGCGAAAAACTGTTTTTT.

This chain connects TRBV9 to TRBJ2-5; maybe TRBD1 (5 bases). CDR1 and CDR2 from the germline V gene are SGDLS and YYNGEE. V was cut by 2 bases and J by 5 bases, with 19 bases left in between. This CDR3 contains 16 residues. The DNA of the CDR3 is TGTGCCAGCAGCGTGGGGCACGGGTTCCCACTCGAGACCCAGTACTTC. Its protein product is CASSVGHGFPLETQYF.

This clone showed up just once. The V and J genes are TRBV3-1 (or the pseudogene TRBV3-2) and TRBJ2-2, with D possibly matching TRBD1 (6 bases). The CDR3 has 14 residues. Germline V gene data show CDR1 as LGHDT and CDR2 as YNNKEL (reference sequence). The V end was cut by 3 bases, the J end by 4 bases, with 9 bases between. In nucleotides, the CDR3 is TGTGCCAGCAGCCAGGGGGCGGGCACCGGGGAGCTGTTTTTT. Its protein is CASSQGAGTGELFF.

CDR3 region: CASSEGSTDTQYF. DNA for the CDR3: TGTGCCAGCAGTGAGGGCAGCACAGATACGCAGTATTTT. The rearrangement uses TRBV2 and TRBJ2-3, with D unresolved. The CDR3 is 13 residues long. CDR1 and CDR2 (germline): SNHLY, FYNNEI. Trimming took off 3 bases at V and 0 bases at J, with 4 bases between the two ends.

This clone was detected a few times. The V and J genes are TRBV7-8 and TRBJ1-6; 8 positions agree with TRBD1. The CDR3 covers 14 residues. V lost 8 bases to trimming and J lost 6 bases; unmatched junction nucleotides: 6. Germline lookup yields CDR1 SGHVS and CDR2 FQNEAQ. CDR3 region: CASRRDRPNSPLHF. The DNA of the CDR3 is TGTGCCAGCCGTCGGGACAGGCCTAATTCACCCCTCCACTTT.

The chain uses TRBV2 and TRBJ1-2; maybe TRBD1 (6 bases). Trimming stripped 5 bases from V and 9 bases from J, with 13 bases between. This CDR3 has 12 amino acids. The germline V gene has CDR1 SNHLY and CDR2 FYNNEI. The CDR3 nucleotides are TGTGCCAGCAGTCTCGCCAGGGGAAGCTACACCTTC. It yields the protein CASSLARGSYTF.

The chain uses TRBV15 and TRBJ1-1, with D unresolved. CDR1 is LNHNV and CDR2 is YYDKDF in the germline V gene (reference sequence). Trimming stripped 1 base from V and 0 bases from J, with 6 bases between. CDR3 length: 14 amino acids. This CDR3 reads CATSRAGLNTEAFF. CDR3 DNA sequence: TGTGCCACCAGCAGAGCGGGATTGAACACTGAAGCTTTCTTT. Full variable domain (outside the CDR3, taken from reference TRBV15 and TRBJ1-1): DAMVIQNPRYQVTQFGKPVTLSCSQTLNHNVMYWYQQKSSQAPKLLFHYYDKDFNNEADTPDNFQSRRPNTSFCFLDIRSPGLGDTAMYLCATSRAGLNTEAFFGQGTRLTVV.

This chain links TRBV5-8 with TRBJ1-5, with TRBD1 matching 8 bases. V was clipped by 3 bases and J by 3 bases; unmatched bases: 8. Germline V gives CDR1 SGHTS, CDR2 YDEGEE. The length of the CDR3 is 16 residues. CDR3 region: CASSSGQGRVNQPQHF. The CDR3 coding sequence is TGTGCCAGCAGCTCTGGACAGGGACGGGTCAATCAGCCCCAGCATTTT. Looking up the rest from reference TRBV5-8 and TRBJ1-5 gives the full variable domain: EAGVTQSPTHLIKTRGQQATLRCSPISGHTSVYWYQQALGLGLQFLLWYDEGEERNRGNFPPRFSGRQFPNYSSELNVNALELEDSALYLCASSSGQGRVNQPQHFGDGTRLSIL.

This clone was recorded a few times. This rearrangement joins TRBV15 to TRBJ1-5; 7 bases match TRBD1. V lost 1 base to trimming and J lost 0 bases; unmatched junction nucleotides: 9. In germline, CDR1 is LNHNV, CDR2 YYDKDF (reference sequence). This CDR3 is built from 18 residues. CDR3 loop: CATSRVLGTADSNQPQHF. The CDR3 DNA is TGTGCCACCAGCAGAGTCCTCGGGACAGCCGATAGCAATCAGCCCCAGCATTTT.

V is TRBV7-8 and J is TRBJ2-1; no reliable D call. Trimming shortened V by 3 bases and J by 4 bases, and 7 bases separated the two germline ends. CDR3 size: 13 residues. The germline gives CDR1 SGHVS, CDR2 FQNEAQ. CDR3 DNA: TGTGCCAGCAGCTTTACGGTATACAATGAGCAGTTCTTC. Protein: CASSFTVYNEQFF.

The chain combines TRBV24-1 with TRBJ2-6; 11 bases line up with TRBD1. The V segment lost 3 bases and the J segment 1 base; nucleotides outside the gene matches: 7. The CDR3 is 19 amino acids. Germline-derived CDR1 and CDR2 are KGHDR and SFDVKD. The CDR3 bases are TGTGCCACCAGTGATCCCCCGGGACAGGGGGTTTCTGGGGCCAACGTCCTGACTTTC. The encoded protein is CATSDPPGQGVSGANVLTF.